This T cell receptor beta chain originates from a study of vaccination and CD4 T cells after COVID-19. Worth noting for this clonotype: The antigen is unknown.

An Oncomine TCR Beta short-read assay was used to sequence the DNA from cultured CD4+ T cells. Using its own MiXCR run on the PCR reads, TCRdb lists one record per CDR3 protein. The repertoire has roughly 13,000 distinct CDR3 sequences, 50% of them found once; the top ten carry roughly 12%. As to treatment: approximately nine-day PBMC culture with coronavirus spike peptide pools or control peptides (ViraFEST assay). The J segment lost 3 bases and the V segment lost 5 bases, leaving 10 bases of the junction unmatched. Germline V gene lookup returns CDR1 MNHNS and CDR2 SASEGT. The CDR3 length is 17 residues.

The V gene is TRBV6-1, the J gene TRBJ1-5, with 10 positions matching TRBD1. Material: CD4+ T cells from blood, cultured in vitro. The receptor was derived from a human donor who had recovered from COVID-19. This chain's CDR3 is CASSQDRGTSYNQPQHF. The DNA of the CDR3 is TGTGCCAGCAGTCAGGACAGGGGGACCTCTTACAATCAGCCCCAGCATTTT.